This T cell receptor (beta chain) was sequenced for a study of Graves' ophthalmopathy and Graves' hyperthyroidism. Germline lookup yields CDR1 SGHTA and CDR2 FQGTGA. The CDR3 length is 14 residues. The V and J ends lost 1 base and 7 bases respectively, with 13 bases between them. It was from roughly 10 ml of fresh peripheral blood that the PBMCs came. RNA transcripts served as template for amplifying TCR beta CDR3 sequences. RT-PCR with HTBI primers came first, then second-round multiplex PCR. TCRdb reprocessed the multiplex PCR reads with MiXCR, giving one entry per CDR3 protein. The data show around 670,000 distinct CDR3 sequences, with roughly two fifths seen just once and 44% held by the top ten. This clonotype was recorded at least ten times. Its antigen is unidentified. General study points: The study's model predicted ophthalmopathy progression at approximately 71% sensitivity and approximately 72% specificity.

V usage is TRBV7-3 and J usage is TRBJ1-1; TRBD1 is a possible D gene (6 bases). Sequencing used peripheral blood. The receptor was derived from an adult man with Graves' ophthalmopathy. For the CDR3, the DNA is TGTGCCAGCAGCTTAAATAATGCACAGGGTGAAGCTTTCTTT. Its translation is CASSLNNAQGEAFF.